What follows are 15 T cell receptor beta chains derived from one specimen sequenced in a study of blood T cell repertoires in COVID-19. Sequencing was performed with immunoSEQ multiplex PCR; in TCRdb, only in-frame clones are kept and a portion is missing. The table records 450,000 or so clones, over 85% of them present only once. The sequencing input was peripheral blood. These receptors came from a man aged 18 to 35 with COVID-19, enrolled during active disease.

The rearrangement uses TRBV7-9 and TRBJ2-7; a possible D gene is TRBD1 (6 bases). This CDR3 contains 14 residues. V lost 4 bases and J lost 1, with 11 bases in between. Germline V gene lookup returns CDR1 SEHNR and CDR2 FQNEAQ (reference sequence). The CDR3: CASSSTGISYEQYF. CDR3 bases: TGTGCCAGCAGCTCTACAGGGATTTCCTACGAGCAGTACTTC.

This chain connects TRBV9 to TRBJ2-2, with 14 bases identical to TRBD2. Germline CDR1 reads SGDLS; CDR2 reads YYNGEE. The CDR3 runs 18 residues. V lost 0 bases to trimming and J lost 7 bases; unmatched junction nucleotides: 8. The CDR3 sequence is CASSVAEVGTSGGGELFF. DNA for the CDR3: TGTGCCAGCAGCGTAGCGGAGGTTGGGACTAGCGGGGGCGGGGAGCTGTTTTTT. Based on the CDR3 plus reference TRBV9 and TRBJ2-2, the full variable domain is DSGVTQTPKHLITATGQRVTLRCSPRSGDLSVYWYQQSLDQGLQFLIQYYNGEERAKGNILERFSAQQFPDLHSELNLSSLELGDSALYFCASSVAEVGTSGGGELFFGEGSRLTVL.

The gene calls are TRBV5-1 and TRBJ2-7, with TRBD1 matching 11 bases. Germline lookup yields CDR1 SGHRS and CDR2 YFSETQ. The CDR3 is 15 amino acids. V lost 1 base to trimming and J lost 5 bases; unmatched junction nucleotides: 5. The CDR3 is CASSLIRTGGNEQYF. The CDR3 DNA reads as TGCGCCAGCAGCTTGATCCGGACAGGGGGCAACGAGCAGTACTTC.

The chain employs TRBV5-4 and TRBJ2-1; D is possibly TRBD2 (6 bases). CDR1 and CDR2 from the germline V gene are SGHNT and YYREEE (reference sequence). The CDR3 covers 15 residues. V was pared by 0 bases and J by 4 bases, with 11 bases between. CDR3 sequence: CASSLGSSEYNEQFF. In nucleotides, the CDR3 is TGTGCCAGCAGCTTGGGGTCTAGCGAGTACAATGAGCAGTTCTTC.

CDR3 region: CSVEWPTGWNEQFF. In DNA form, the CDR3 reads TGCAGCGTTGAATGGCCGACAGGGTGGAATGAGCAGTTCTTC. The J gene is TRBJ2-1, the V gene TRBV29-1; 7 bases match TRBD1. The length of the CDR3 is 14 residues. CDR1 SQVTM and CDR2 ANQGSEA come from the germline V gene. V lost 2 bases and J lost 7; bases outside the gene matches: 8.

V is TRBV30 and J is TRBJ2-1, with TRBD2 identical over 16 bases. From germline, CDR1 is GTSNPN and CDR2 SVGIG (reference sequence). The CDR3 length is 15 residues. V shed 3 bases, J shed 13 bases, and the junction held 9 bases outside the gene matches. The CDR3 DNA follows: TGTGCCTGGAGCGATGGGACTAGCGGGAGGGTGAGACAGTTCTTC. As protein: CAWSDGTSGRVRQFF.

The chain carries TRBV15 and TRBJ1-5; D uncertain. The V and J ends lost 1 base and 6 bases respectively, with 7 bases between them. CDR3 length equals 13 residues. Per the germline V gene, CDR1 is LNHNV and CDR2 is YYDKDF (reference sequence). The CDR3 loop reads CATSRVRGQPQHF. As DNA, the CDR3 is TGTGCCACCAGCAGAGTACGGGGTCAGCCCCAGCATTTT.

This clone came up once. The rearrangement uses TRBV18 and TRBJ1-3, with a possible D match to TRBD1 (5 bases). CDR3 length: 17 amino acids. Germline V gives CDR1 KGHSH, CDR2 LQKENI. The germline V and J ends were trimmed by 3 bases and 0 bases, with 15 bases remaining between them. CDR3 DNA sequence: TGTGCCAGCTCACCGTCCCAGACAGTGCGCTCTGGAAACACCATATATTTT. This codes for CASSPSQTVRSGNTIYF. Full variable domain (remainder filled in from reference TRBV18 and TRBJ1-3): NAGVMQNPRHLVRRRGQEARLRCSPMKGHSHVYWYRQLPEEGLKFMVYLQKENIIDESGMPKERFSAEFPKEGPSILRIQQVVRGDSAAYFCASSPSQTVRSGNTIYFGEGSWLTVV.

The chain links TRBV7-2 to TRBJ2-3; 8 bases agree with TRBD2. Trimming cost V 3 bases and J 3 bases; bases outside gene matches: 5. The CDR3 is 15 residues long. Germline V gene data show CDR1 as SGHTA and CDR2 as FQGNSA. The chain's CDR3 is CASSFGGGPTDTQYF. The CDR3 DNA reads TGTGCCAGCAGCTTCGGGGGGGGGCCAACAGATACGCAGTATTTT.

The chain employs TRBV27 and TRBJ2-7; 10 bases are shared with TRBD1. Unmatched junction bases numbered 11, after V lost 2 bases and J lost 4 bases. Germline V gives CDR1 MNHEY, CDR2 SMNVEV (reference sequence). This CDR3 contains 17 residues. The CDR3 DNA follows: TGTGCCAGCAGTTTACTTGGGACAGGGGCCCTGAATTACGAGCAGTACTTC. As protein: CASSLLGTGALNYEQYF.

V is TRBV2 and J is TRBJ2-5; 9 bases align to TRBD1. Per germline, CDR1 SNHLY and CDR2 FYNNEI. CDR3 size: 15 residues. V lost 6 bases, J lost 4 bases, and 9 bases stayed unmatched. CDR3 loop: CASSPGTGKGETQYF. The CDR3 DNA follows: TGTGCCAGCAGCCCCGGGACAGGGAAGGGAGAGACCCAGTACTTC.

The V gene is TRBV21-1, the J gene TRBJ2-7; the D call TRBD1 from the table was never checked on the DNA. TRBV21-1 is termed a pseudogene. This CDR3 comprises 13 residues. The CDR3 nucleotides read TGTGCCAGCAGCCCACAGGGGGCAACCGAGCAGTACTTC. Amino acid sequence: CASSPQGATEQYF.

The chain recombines TRBV12-5 with TRBJ2-1; D not resolved. This CDR3 contains 11 residues. Trimming removed 3 bases at V and 6 bases at J, with 3 bases between. Germline lookup yields CDR1 LGHNT and CDR2 FRNRAP. The CDR3 DNA reads TGTGCTAGTGGTTTTCGCAATGAGCAGTTCTTC. Protein: CASGFRNEQFF. Using reference TRBV12-5 and TRBJ2-1 for the parts outside the CDR3, the full variable domain is DARVTQTPRHKVTEMGQEVTMRCQPILGHNTVFWYRQTMMQGLELLAYFRNRAPLDDSGMPKDRFSAEMPDATLATLKIQPSEPRDSAVYFCASGFRNEQFFGPGTRLTVL.

The chain joins TRBV5-4 to TRBJ2-4; TRBD2 aligns across 7 bases. Germline V CDR1 and CDR2: SGHNT, YYREEE (reference sequence). This CDR3 region has 16 residues. V was clipped by 0 bases and J by 7 bases; unmatched bases: 10. CDR3 nucleotides: TGTGCCAGCAGCTTGGTGGGGGGTAGGGGAGGGAACATTCAGTACTTC. Translation gives CASSLVGGRGGNIQYF. The whole variable domain, filled in from reference TRBV5-4 and TRBJ2-4, reads ETGVTQSPTHLIKTRGQQVTLRCSSQSGHNTVSWYQQALGQGPQFIFQYYREEENGRGNFPPRFSGLQFPNYSSELNVNALELDDSALYLCASSLVGGRGGNIQYFGAGTRLSVL.

The chain recombines TRBV6-5 with TRBJ1-4; tentatively, D is TRBD1 (6 bases). V dropped 6 bases and J dropped 5 bases, with 13 bases sitting between them. This CDR3 is 14 amino acids long. In germline, CDR1 is MNHEY, CDR2 SVGAGI. The CDR3 nucleotides read TGTGCCAGCAGCCCAGGGGAATCGAATGAAAAACTGTTTTTT. Encoded protein: CASSPGESNEKLFF.